These 12 T cell receptor beta chains originate from one sample sequenced in a study of blood T cell repertoires in COVID-19. Generated by immunoSEQ multiplex PCR, the TCRdb table keeps only in-frame clones and is missing some. Among around 300,000 clones, around 86% were seen once, and the ten largest hold about 2.2%. Material: peripheral blood. These receptors were taken from a woman under 40 who had recovered from COVID-19.

The rearrangement links TRBV7-2 to TRBJ1-3; tentatively, D is TRBD1 (6 bases). Trimming stripped 5 bases from V and 2 bases from J, with 19 bases between. Germline V gene sequence: CDR1 SGHTA, CDR2 FQGNSA. The CDR3 runs 17 residues. The CDR3 bases are TGTGCCAGCAGCATAATGACAGGCGCTTTTCCTGGAAACACCATATATTTT. Encoded protein: CASSIMTGAFPGNTIYF.

The V and J genes are TRBV6-5 and TRBJ2-4; D gene unclear. The germline V and J ends were trimmed by 8 bases and 0 bases, with 11 bases remaining between them. This CDR3 spans 14 amino acids. Germline CDR1 MNHEY, CDR2 SVGAGI. The CDR3 loop reads CASRGLLAKNIQYF. The CDR3 DNA reads TGTGCCAGCCGAGGTTTACTAGCCAAAAACATTCAGTACTTC.

The CDR3 nucleotides read TGCGCCAGCAGCCAAGATAGGGCAGGGTCCTACGAGCAGTACTTC. This encodes CASSQDRAGSYEQYF. This rearrangement joins TRBV4-3 to TRBJ2-7; D is perhaps TRBD1 (5 bases). Looked up from germline, CDR1 is LGHNA and CDR2 is YSLEER. The CDR3 length is 15 residues. The germline V and J ends were trimmed by 0 bases and 1 base, with 10 bases remaining between them.

CDR3: CASSPTARGETQYF. CDR3 DNA sequence: TGTGCCAGCAGCCCCACGGCCCGAGGGGAGACCCAGTACTTC. This sequence joins TRBV7-2 and TRBJ2-5; a possible D gene is TRBD2 (5 bases). CDR3 length: 14 amino acids. Trimming left V 5 bases short and J 5 bases short, with 15 bases between. The germline V gene encodes CDR1 SGHTA and CDR2 FQGNSA. Looking up the rest from reference TRBV7-2 and TRBJ2-5 gives the full variable domain: GAGVSQSPSNKVTEKGKDVELRCDPISGHTALYWYRQSLGQGLEFLIYFQGNSAPDKSGLPSDRFSAERTGGSVSTLTIQRTQQEDSAVYLCASSPTARGETQYFGPGTRLLVL.

The rearrangement links TRBV5-1 to TRBJ2-7; 11 nucleotides align to TRBD1. Trimming cost V 4 bases and J 6 bases; bases outside gene matches: 6. The CDR3 has 14 residues. Per germline, CDR1 SGHRS and CDR2 YFSETQ. This chain's CDR3 is CASSAQDRGLEQYF. The CDR3 nucleotides are TGCGCCAGCAGCGCCCAGGACAGGGGGCTCGAGCAGTACTTC.

The rearrangement uses TRBV5-1 and TRBJ1-1, with D unresolved. This CDR3 spans 14 amino acids. Germline values: CDR1 SGHRS, CDR2 YFSETQ. The V end lost 0 bases, the J end lost 11 bases, and 17 bases lay between the germline ends. The CDR3 sequence is CASSLGGDAKNAFF. The CDR3 bases are TGCGCCAGCAGCTTGGGCGGAGACGCCAAAAACGCTTTCTTT.

This chain connects TRBV7-8 to TRBJ1-2; D perhaps matches TRBD1 (6 bases). V was pared by 1 base and J by 4 bases, with 10 bases between. The CDR3 is 14 amino acids. Germline CDR1 is SGHVS and CDR2 is FQNEAQ. The CDR3 coding sequence is TGTGCCAGCAGCTTAGGGACAGTTTTCTATGGCTACACCTTC. This codes for CASSLGTVFYGYTF. Filled out from reference TRBV7-8 and TRBJ1-2, the complete variable domain reads GAGVSQSPRYKVAKRGQDVALRCDPISGHVSLFWYQQALGQGPEFLTYFQNEAQLDKSGLPSDRFFAERPEGSVSTLKIQRTQQEDSAVYLCASSLGTVFYGYTFGSGTRLTVV.

J is TRBJ2-2 and V is TRBV9; 8 bases agree with TRBD2. The ends lost 0 bases at V and 5 bases at J; junction bases unmatched: 6. Germline V CDR1 and CDR2: SGDLS, YYNGEE. The CDR3 is 16 amino acids. The CDR3 loop is CASSVAWSGGTGELFF. The CDR3 nucleotides read TGTGCCAGCAGCGTAGCTTGGTCGGGGGGGACCGGGGAGCTGTTTTTT. Looking up the rest from reference TRBV9 and TRBJ2-2 gives the full variable domain: DSGVTQTPKHLITATGQRVTLRCSPRSGDLSVYWYQQSLDQGLQFLIQYYNGEERAKGNILERFSAQQFPDLHSELNLSSLELGDSALYFCASSVAWSGGTGELFFGEGSRLTVL.

This sequence joins TRBV7-9 and TRBJ1-2; 9 nucleotides match TRBD1. The germline V gene has CDR1 SEHNR and CDR2 FQNEAQ (reference sequence). V lost 0 bases and J lost 6; bases outside the gene matches: 5. The CDR3 covers 15 residues. The CDR3 sequence is CASSLARDRVNGYTF. The DNA of the CDR3 is TGTGCCAGCAGCTTAGCGCGGGACAGGGTAAATGGCTACACCTTC.

The V call is TRBV4-1, the J call TRBJ2-1; 9 nucleotides agree with TRBD2. Looked up from germline, CDR1 is MGHRA and CDR2 is YSYEKL. The CDR3 contains 15 residues. V shed 4 bases and J 5 bases; nucleotides not matched to a gene: 6. Here the CDR3 reads CASSLAGGPNNEQFF. The CDR3 DNA sequence: TGCGCCAGCAGCCTTGCGGGAGGGCCGAACAATGAGCAGTTCTTC.

Note on this clone: Other DNA sequences of this sample code for an identical CDR3. The J gene is TRBJ1-1, the V gene TRBV20-1, with D possibly being TRBD1 (6 bases). Germline CDR1 reads DFQATT; CDR2 reads SNEGSKA (reference sequence). This CDR3 has 11 amino acids. V lost 6 bases, J lost 1 base, and 6 bases lay in between. The CDR3 bases are TGCAGTGCGACAGGGAACACTGAAGCTTTCTTT. This translates into CSATGNTEAFF.

This chain uses TRBV30 with TRBJ2-3; 7 nucleotides line up with TRBD2. CDR3 length equals 14 residues. Germline lookup yields CDR1 GTSNPN and CDR2 SVGIG (reference sequence). With V trimmed by 1 base and J by 5 bases, 6 bases remained unmatched. Written as DNA, the CDR3 is TGTGCCTGGAGTGGGGGAGGGGAAGGAGATACGCAGTATTTT. Translating it yields CAWSGGGEGDTQYF.